This TCR beta chain came from a study of T cells after yellow fever vaccination. TCRdb fed the 5' RACE reads into MiXCR, producing one record per CDR3 protein. In the table there are about 260,000 distinct CDR3 sequences, 10% to 15% of which are singletons. With V trimmed by 3 bases and J by 4 bases, 2 bases remained unmatched. The CDR3 totals 13 residues. Germline V gene data show CDR1 as SGHDT and CDR2 as YYEEEE. The sequence derives from a man aged 25 to 40 who received the YFV17D yellow fever vaccine. Sequencing was performed on CD4+ T cells sorted from PBMCs, taken 45 days after the yellow fever booster vaccination. V usage is TRBV5-6 and J usage is TRBJ1-2, with TRBD1 matching 8 bases. The CDR3 loop reads CASSSGGTYGYTF. The CDR3 bases are TGTGCCAGCAGCTCAGGGGGCACCTATGGCTACACCTTC.